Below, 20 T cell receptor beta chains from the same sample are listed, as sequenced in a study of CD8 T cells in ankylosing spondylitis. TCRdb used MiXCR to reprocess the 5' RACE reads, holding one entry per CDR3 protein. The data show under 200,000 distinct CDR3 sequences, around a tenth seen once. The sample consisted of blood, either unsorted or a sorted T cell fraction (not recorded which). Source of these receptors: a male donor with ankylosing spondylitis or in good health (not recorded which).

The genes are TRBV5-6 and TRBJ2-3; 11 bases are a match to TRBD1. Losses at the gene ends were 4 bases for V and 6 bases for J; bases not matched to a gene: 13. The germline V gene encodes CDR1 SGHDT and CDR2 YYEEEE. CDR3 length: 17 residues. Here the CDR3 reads CASSGGTGGFYGDTQYF. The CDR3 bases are TGTGCCAGCAGCGGAGGGACAGGGGGTTTCTATGGGGATACGCAGTATTTT.

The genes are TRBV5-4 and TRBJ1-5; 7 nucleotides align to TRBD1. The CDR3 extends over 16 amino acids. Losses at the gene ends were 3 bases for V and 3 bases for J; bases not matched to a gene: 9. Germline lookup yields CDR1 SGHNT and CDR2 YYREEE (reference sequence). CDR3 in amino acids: CASSWQGEDNNQPQHF. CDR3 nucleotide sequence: TGTGCCAGCAGCTGGCAGGGGGAAGACAACAATCAGCCCCAGCATTTT. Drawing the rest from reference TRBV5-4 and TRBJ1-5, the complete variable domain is ETGVTQSPTHLIKTRGQQVTLRCSSQSGHNTVSWYQQALGQGPQFIFQYYREEENGRGNFPPRFSGLQFPNYSSELNVNALELDDSALYLCASSWQGEDNNQPQHFGDGTRLSIL.

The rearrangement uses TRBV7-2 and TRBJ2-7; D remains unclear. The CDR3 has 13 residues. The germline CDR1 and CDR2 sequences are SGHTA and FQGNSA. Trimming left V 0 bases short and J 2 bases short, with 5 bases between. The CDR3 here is CASSLAPTYEQYF. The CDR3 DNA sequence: TGTGCCAGCAGCTTAGCACCGACCTACGAGCAGTACTTC.

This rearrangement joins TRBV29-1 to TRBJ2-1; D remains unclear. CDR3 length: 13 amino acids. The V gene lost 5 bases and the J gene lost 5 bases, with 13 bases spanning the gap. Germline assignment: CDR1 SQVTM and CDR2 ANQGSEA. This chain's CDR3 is CSVSPRRNNEQFF. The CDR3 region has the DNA TGCAGCGTTAGTCCCCGTCGAAACAATGAGCAGTTCTTC.

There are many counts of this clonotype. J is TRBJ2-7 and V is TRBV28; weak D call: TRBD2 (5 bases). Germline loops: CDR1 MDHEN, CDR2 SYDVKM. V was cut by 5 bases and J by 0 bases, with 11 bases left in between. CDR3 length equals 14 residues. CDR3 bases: TGTGCCAGCAGTCCAGCGGATAGCTCCTACGAGCAGTACTTC. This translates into CASSPADSSYEQYF.

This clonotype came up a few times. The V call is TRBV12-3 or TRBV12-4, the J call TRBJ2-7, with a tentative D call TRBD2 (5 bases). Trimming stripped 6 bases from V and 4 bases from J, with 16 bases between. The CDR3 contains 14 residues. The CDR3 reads CASSPSEGPYEQYF. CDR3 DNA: TGTGCCAGCAGCCCTTCTGAGGGCCCTTACGAGCAGTACTTC.

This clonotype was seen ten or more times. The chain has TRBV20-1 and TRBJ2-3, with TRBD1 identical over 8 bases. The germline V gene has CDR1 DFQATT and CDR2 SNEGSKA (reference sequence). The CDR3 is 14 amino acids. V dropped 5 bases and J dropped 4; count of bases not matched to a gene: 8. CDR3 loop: CSAQGASISDTQYF. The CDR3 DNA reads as TGCAGTGCTCAGGGGGCTAGCATCTCAGATACGCAGTATTTT.

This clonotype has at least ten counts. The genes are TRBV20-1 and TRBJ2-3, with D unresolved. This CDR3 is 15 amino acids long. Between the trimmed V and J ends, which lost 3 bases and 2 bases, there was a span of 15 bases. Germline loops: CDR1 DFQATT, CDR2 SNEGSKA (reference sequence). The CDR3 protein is CSARVPVGDTDTQYF. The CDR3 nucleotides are TGCAGTGCTAGGGTGCCCGTTGGAGACACAGATACGCAGTATTTT.

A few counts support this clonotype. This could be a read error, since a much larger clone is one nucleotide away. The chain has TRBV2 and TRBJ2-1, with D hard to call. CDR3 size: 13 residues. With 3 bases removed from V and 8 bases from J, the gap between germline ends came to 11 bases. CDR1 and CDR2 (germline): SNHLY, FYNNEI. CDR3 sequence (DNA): TGTGCCAGCAGTGACGGCAGGATGGATGAGCAGTTCTTC. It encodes CASSDGRMDEQFF. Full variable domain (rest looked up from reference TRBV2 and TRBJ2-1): EPEVTQTPSHQVTQMGQEVILRCVPISNHLYFYWYRQILGQKVEFLVSFYNNEISEKSEIFDDQFSVERPDGSNFTLKIRSTKLEDSAMYFCASSDGRMDEQFFGPGTRLTVL.

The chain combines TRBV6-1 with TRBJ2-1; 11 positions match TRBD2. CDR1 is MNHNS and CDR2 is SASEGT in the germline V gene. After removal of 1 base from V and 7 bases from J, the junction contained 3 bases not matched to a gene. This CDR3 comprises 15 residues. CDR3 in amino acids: CASSEEASGRNEQFF. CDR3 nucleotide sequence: TGTGCCAGCAGTGAAGAGGCTAGCGGGAGGAATGAGCAGTTCTTC.

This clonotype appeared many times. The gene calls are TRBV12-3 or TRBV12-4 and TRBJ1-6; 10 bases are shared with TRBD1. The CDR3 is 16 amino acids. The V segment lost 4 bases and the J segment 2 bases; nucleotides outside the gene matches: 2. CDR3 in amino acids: CASSSGTGAYNSPLHF. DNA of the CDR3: TGTGCCAGCAGTTCCGGGACAGGGGCCTATAATTCACCCCTCCACTTT.

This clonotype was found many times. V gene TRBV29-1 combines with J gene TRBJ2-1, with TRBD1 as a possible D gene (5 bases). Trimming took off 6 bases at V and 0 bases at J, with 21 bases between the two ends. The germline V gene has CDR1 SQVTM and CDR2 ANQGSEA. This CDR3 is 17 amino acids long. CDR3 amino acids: CSVKGWANTGSYNEQFF. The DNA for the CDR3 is TGCAGCGTGAAGGGGTGGGCTAATACGGGCTCCTACAATGAGCAGTTCTTC.

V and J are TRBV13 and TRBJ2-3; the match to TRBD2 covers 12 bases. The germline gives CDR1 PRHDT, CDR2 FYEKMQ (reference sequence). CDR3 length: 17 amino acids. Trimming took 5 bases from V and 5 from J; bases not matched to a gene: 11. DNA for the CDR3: TGTGCCAGCAGCGCAACTAGCGGGAGGACCGACAGAGATACGCAGTATTTT. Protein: CASSATSGRTDRDTQYF.

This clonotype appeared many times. The DNA of the CDR3 is TGTGCCAGCAGTTTAAGTCAGGCAGACACTGAAGCTTTCTTT. Translating it yields CASSLSQADTEAFF. The chain recombines TRBV12-3 or TRBV12-4 with TRBJ1-1, with D unclear. The CDR3 spans 14 residues. V dropped 2 bases and J dropped 3 bases, with 10 bases sitting between them.

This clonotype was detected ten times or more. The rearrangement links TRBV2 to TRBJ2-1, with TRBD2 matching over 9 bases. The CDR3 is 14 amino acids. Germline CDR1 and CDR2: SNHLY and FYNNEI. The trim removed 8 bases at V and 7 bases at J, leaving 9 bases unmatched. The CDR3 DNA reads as TGTGCCAGCGTTCGGCGGGGGGGCTATAATGAGCAGTTCTTC. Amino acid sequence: CASVRRGGYNEQFF.

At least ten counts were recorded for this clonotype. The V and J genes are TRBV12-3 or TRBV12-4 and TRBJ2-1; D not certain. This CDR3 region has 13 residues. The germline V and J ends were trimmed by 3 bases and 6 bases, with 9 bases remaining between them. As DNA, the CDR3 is TGTGCCAGCAGTTTCCCTTTAGGCAATGAGCAGTTCTTC. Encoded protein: CASSFPLGNEQFF.

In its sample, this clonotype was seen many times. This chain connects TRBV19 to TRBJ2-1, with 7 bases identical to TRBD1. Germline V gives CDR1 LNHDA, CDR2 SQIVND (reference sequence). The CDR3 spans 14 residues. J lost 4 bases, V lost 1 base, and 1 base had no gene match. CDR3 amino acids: CASSIAGQYNEQFF. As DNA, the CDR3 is TGTGCCAGTAGTATAGCGGGACAGTACAATGAGCAGTTCTTC.

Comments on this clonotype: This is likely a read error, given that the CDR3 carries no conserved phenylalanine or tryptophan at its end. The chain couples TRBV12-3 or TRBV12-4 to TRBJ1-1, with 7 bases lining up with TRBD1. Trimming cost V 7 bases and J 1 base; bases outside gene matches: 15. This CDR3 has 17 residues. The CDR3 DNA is TGTGCCAGCACTTTTCAGGGGGGGGACTTACGGAACACTGAAGCTTTCGTT. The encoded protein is CASTFQGGDLRNTEAFV.

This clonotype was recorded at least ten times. The CDR3 region is CASSFRDQNTQYF. The CDR3 bases are TGTGCCAGCAGTTTCAGGGACCAAAATACGCAGTATTTT. This chain uses TRBV28 with TRBJ2-3, with D perhaps matching TRBD1 or TRBD2 (5 bases each). With 3 bases removed from V and 7 bases from J, the gap between germline ends came to 11 bases. This CDR3 spans 13 amino acids. Looked up from germline, CDR1 is MDHEN and CDR2 is SYDVKM.

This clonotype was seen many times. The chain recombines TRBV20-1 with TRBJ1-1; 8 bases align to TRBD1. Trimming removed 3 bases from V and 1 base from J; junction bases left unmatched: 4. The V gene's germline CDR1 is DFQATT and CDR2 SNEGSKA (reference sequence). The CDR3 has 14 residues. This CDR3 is CSASKGQGNTEAFF. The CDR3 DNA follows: TGCAGTGCTAGTAAAGGACAGGGGAACACTGAAGCTTTCTTT.